One sample yielded the 27 T cell receptor beta chains listed below, sequenced in a study of beta chain features in type 1 diabetes. Since all of the isolated RNA was reverse transcribed, expressed TCRB transcripts were what got sequenced. Sequenced by immunoSEQ multiplex PCR; TCRdb stores in-frame clones only, minus some. The sample consists of 680,000 or so clones, less than 20% of them appearing once. The specimen was naive CD4+ T cells from blood. The receptor set was obtained from a young man in good health.

This clone appeared many times. A read error may produce the germline difference seen at one junction end. The rearrangement joins TRBV7-9 to TRBJ2-7; tentatively, D is TRBD1 (6 bases). Germline V lookup: CDR1 SEHNR, CDR2 FQNEAQ (reference sequence). The CDR3 has 12 residues. In DNA form, the CDR3 reads TGTGCCAGCAGCTTGGAAACAGGGTCCGCGAACTTC. Translated: CASSLETGSANF. The full variable domain, its missing parts supplied by reference TRBV7-9 and TRBJ2-7, is DTGVSQNPRHKITKRGQNVTFRCDPISEHNRLYWYRQTLGQGPEFLTYFQNEAQLEKSRLLSDRFSAERPKGSFSTLEIQRTEQGDSAMYLCASSLETGSANFGPGTRLTVT.

The chain combines TRBV20-1 with TRBJ1-2; the D is unclear. Germline V gene sequence: CDR1 DFQATT, CDR2 SNEGSKA (reference sequence). V lost 3 bases to trimming and J lost 4 bases, with 6 bases between them. The CDR3 loop spans 11 amino acids. The CDR3 sequence: CSASTVYGYTF. In DNA form, the CDR3 reads TGCAGTGCTAGCACGGTCTATGGCTACACCTTC.

The V call is TRBV5-4, the J call TRBJ1-3; D might be TRBD1 (6 bases). Trimming shortened V by 3 bases and J by 1 base, and 8 bases separated the two germline ends. Germline assignment: CDR1 SGHNT and CDR2 YYREEE (reference sequence). CDR3 length: 14 amino acids. The chain's CDR3 is CASSSQGSGNTIYF. Here the CDR3 DNA reads TGTGCCAGCAGCTCACAGGGTTCTGGAAACACCATATATTTT.

This rearrangement joins TRBV18 to TRBJ1-2; D is uncertain. The CDR3 totals 14 residues. From germline, CDR1 is KGHSH and CDR2 LQKENI. With 2 bases removed from V and 4 bases from J, the gap between germline ends came to 11 bases. CDR3 DNA: TGTGCCAGCTCACCATCGGAACTTTTCTATGGCTACACCTTC. This gives the protein CASSPSELFYGYTF.

This clone has more than one count but fewer than ten. The V and J genes are TRBV2 and TRBJ1-3, with D uncertain. In germline, CDR1 is SNHLY, CDR2 FYNNEI. V dropped 4 bases and J dropped 0 bases, with 7 bases sitting between them. This CDR3 has 14 residues. The CDR3 spells CASSGLISGNTIYF. Written as DNA, the CDR3 is TGTGCCAGCAGTGGACTGATCTCTGGAAACACCATATATTTT.

Note on this clone: Other DNA sequences from this sample encode an identical CDR3 as well. The rearrangement uses TRBV11-2 and TRBJ2-1; 11 bases map to TRBD1. The CDR3 totals 15 residues. V dropped 5 bases and J dropped 3; count of bases not matched to a gene: 3. CDR1 SGHAT and CDR2 FQNNGV come from the germline V gene. The CDR3 DNA sequence: TGTGCCAGCAGCAGAGGGACAGGGGGCTACAATGAGCAGTTCTTC. Translating it yields CASSRGTGGYNEQFF.

This clone showed up just a few times. V and J are TRBV9 and TRBJ1-3; the D gene is possibly TRBD1 (5 bases). The CDR3 covers 14 residues. Per germline, CDR1 SGDLS and CDR2 YYNGEE. Between the trimmed V and J ends, which lost 4 bases and 6 bases, there was a span of 14 bases. Here the CDR3 DNA reads TGTGCCAGCAGCCGGGGCAGGGAGGCAAACACCATATATTTT. This codes for CASSRGREANTIYF.

The J gene is TRBJ1-1, the V gene TRBV5-1; 9 bases line up with TRBD1. CDR1 and CDR2 (germline): SGHRS, YFSETQ. The V segment lost 4 bases and the J segment 1 base; nucleotides outside the gene matches: 2. This CDR3 region has 14 residues. CDR3 sequence (DNA): TGCGCCAGCAGCAACAGGGGGCAGAACACTGAAGCTTTCTTT. Residues: CASSNRGQNTEAFF.

On this clone itself: The sample contains more than one DNA sequence encoding this CDR3. The chain recombines TRBV2 with TRBJ1-1, with a weak D call TRBD1 (5 bases). V lost 4 bases, J lost 1 base, and 7 bases lay in between. The V gene's germline CDR1 is SNHLY and CDR2 FYNNEI. The CDR3 loop spans 13 amino acids. The CDR3 DNA follows: TGTGCCAGCAGTGGGCAGGGGAACACTGAAGCTTTCTTT. Encoded protein: CASSGQGNTEAFF.

The rearrangement joins TRBV7-9 to TRBJ2-2; D unclear. V was pared by 5 bases and J by 3 bases, with 4 bases between. Germline V CDR1 and CDR2: SEHNR, FQNEAQ (reference sequence). The CDR3 consists of 12 residues. CDR3 sequence (DNA): TGTGCCAGCAGCGGGGACACCGGGGAGCTGTTTTTT. Translated, it gives CASSGDTGELFF.

This chain links TRBV7-9 with TRBJ2-2; 7 bases are a match to TRBD2. The germline V gene has CDR1 SEHNR and CDR2 FQNEAQ (reference sequence). V lost 5 bases, J lost 4 bases, and 7 bases stayed unmatched. The CDR3 is 15 amino acids. The CDR3 loop reads CASSEGTTATGELFF. CDR3 DNA: TGTGCCAGCAGCGAGGGGACTACCGCCACCGGGGAGCTGTTTTTT.

The V call is TRBV6-6, the J call TRBJ1-2; the D is unclear. Germline loops: CDR1 MNHNY, CDR2 SVGAGI (reference sequence). The CDR3 consists of 12 residues. V was shortened by 8 bases and J by 4 bases, with 11 bases between the two germline ends. CDR3 region: CASSAETYGYTF. The DNA of the CDR3 is TGTGCCAGCTCCGCGGAGACCTATGGCTACACCTTC.

This chain links TRBV29-1 with TRBJ2-7, with D possibly called TRBD1 or TRBD2 (6 bases each). This CDR3 region has 18 residues. The germline V gene encodes CDR1 SQVTM and CDR2 ANQGSEA. V was shortened by 6 bases and J by 3 bases, with 30 bases between the two germline ends. In DNA, the CDR3 is TGCAGCGTCCAACGGGGGTCACCAAGCATGACAGGTTACTACGAGCAGTACTTC. Protein sequence: CSVQRGSPSMTGYYEQYF.

The rearrangement uses TRBV7-9 and TRBJ1-2, with D maybe TRBD1 (5 bases). With 5 bases removed from V and 3 bases from J, the gap between germline ends came to 10 bases. Germline CDR1 and CDR2: SEHNR and FQNEAQ (reference sequence). The CDR3 is made up of 13 amino acids. CDR3 in DNA: TGTGCCAGCAGCGGAGGGGTACACTATGGCTACACCTTC. Protein: CASSGGVHYGYTF.

Remarks on this clone: The sample holds other DNA sequences that translate to the same CDR3. The V gene is TRBV18, the J gene TRBJ2-4, with D unresolved. The CDR3 is made up of 11 amino acids. Germline V gene data show CDR1 as KGHSH and CDR2 as LQKENI. V gave up 3 bases and J gave up 6 bases, with 3 bases separating them. Here the CDR3 DNA reads TGTGCCAGCTCACCCGGAAACATTCAGTACTTC. Translating it yields CASSPGNIQYF.

This CDR3 reads CASSPGQGAREKLFF. The CDR3 nucleotides read TGTGCCAGCTCACCGGGACAGGGGGCGCGCGAAAAACTGTTTTTT. The gene calls are TRBV18 and TRBJ1-4; TRBD1 matches 12 bases. The V gene end was trimmed by 3 bases and the J gene end by 8 bases; junction bases not matched to a gene: 4. Germline V gene lookup returns CDR1 KGHSH and CDR2 LQKENI. The CDR3 runs 15 residues.

The table lists this clone with a few counts. The rearrangement uses TRBV6-6 and TRBJ2-3, with no clear D. CDR1 and CDR2 from the germline V gene are MNHNY and SVGAGI (reference sequence). The CDR3 sequence is 14 residues long. Deletions cut 2 bases from V and 4 bases from J, with 10 bases between. CDR3: CASSYTAGPDTQYF. CDR3 nucleotides: TGTGCCAGCAGTTACACCGCCGGGCCAGATACGCAGTATTTT.

In this sample, this clone turned up a few times. Other nucleotide sequences in the sample specify the same CDR3. The chain couples TRBV7-2 to TRBJ2-7; D call uncertain. V lost 3 bases and J 3 bases, leaving 3 bases between the germline ends. Per the germline V gene, CDR1 is SGHTA and CDR2 is FQGNSA. The CDR3 is 11 residues long. The CDR3 reads CASSFYYEQYF. The CDR3 bases are TGTGCCAGCAGCTTTTACTACGAGCAGTACTTC.

The V gene is TRBV4-3, the J gene TRBJ2-7; 7 bases line up with TRBD1. CDR1 is LGHNA, CDR2 YSLEER, per germline. CDR3 length: 13 residues. With 4 bases clipped from V and 5 bases from J, the junction kept 5 bases outside the gene matches. CDR3 region: CASSRTTGDEQYF. The CDR3 DNA follows: TGCGCCAGCAGCCGAACCACAGGGGACGAGCAGTACTTC.

This clone was observed a handful of times. The rearrangement links TRBV18 to TRBJ1-2; 7 positions agree with TRBD1. The CDR3 is 16 amino acids. The trim removed 4 bases at V and 1 base at J, leaving 9 bases unmatched. Germline V gene data show CDR1 as KGHSH and CDR2 as LQKENI. As DNA, the CDR3 is TGTGCCAGCTCACTTACCCAGGGACAGAGTAACTATGGCTACACCTTC. Protein: CASSLTQGQSNYGYTF.

V and J are TRBV28 and TRBJ2-7; D is uncertain. The CDR3 runs 14 residues. Germline CDR1 MDHEN, CDR2 SYDVKM. V lost 2 bases and J 5 bases, leaving 13 bases between the germline ends. In nucleotides, the CDR3 is TGTGCCAGCAGTTTAGCCGGAACTCGGCACGAGCAGTACTTC. It translates to CASSLAGTRHEQYF. Full variable domain (rest looked up from reference TRBV28 and TRBJ2-7): DVKVTQSSRYLVKRTGEKVFLECVQDMDHENMFWYRQDPGLGLRLIYFSYDVKMKEKGDIPEGYSVSREKKERFSLILESASTNQTSMYLCASSLAGTRHEQYFGPGTRLTVT.

This chain joins TRBV4-2 and TRBJ2-2, with D possibly being TRBD2 (7 bases). Deletions cut 1 base from V and 9 bases from J, with 21 bases between. The CDR3 totals 17 residues. CDR1 and CDR2 from the germline V gene are LGHNA and YNFKEQ. The CDR3 DNA reads as TGTGCCAGCAGCCAAGCCTCTACGGGGGGCGGATACCGGGAGCTGTTTTTT. Amino acids: CASSQASTGGGYRELFF.

V and J are TRBV7-3 and TRBJ2-7, with D perhaps assigned TRBD1 or TRBD2 (5 bases each). V dropped 5 bases and J dropped 6 bases, with 14 bases sitting between them. Germline V CDR1 and CDR2: SGHTA, FQGTGA. The CDR3 length is 13 residues. CDR3 loop: CASSRDHKGEQYF. Here the CDR3 DNA reads TGTGCCAGCAGCCGGGACCATAAGGGCGAGCAGTACTTC.

The chain links TRBV5-1 to TRBJ1-2, with a possible D match to TRBD1 (5 bases). Germline V gene data show CDR1 as SGHRS and CDR2 as YFSETQ. This CDR3 spans 13 amino acids. Trimming took 6 bases from V and 6 from J, leaving 15 bases between them. Here the CDR3 DNA reads TGCGCCAGCAACCAGGGTTCGAACGATGGCTACACCTTC. Translation: CASNQGSNDGYTF. The full variable domain, rest sourced from reference TRBV5-1 and TRBJ1-2, is KAGVTQTPRYLIKTRGQQVTLSCSPISGHRSVSWYQQTPGQGLQFLFEYFSETQRNKGNFPGRFSGRQFSNSRSEMNVSTLELGDSALYLCASNQGSNDGYTFGSGTRLTVV.

CDR3 bases: TGTGCCAGCAGCTTACAGGGGGACACTGAAGCTTTCTTT. Encoded protein: CASSLQGDTEAFF. The chain uses TRBV7-9 and TRBJ1-1; TRBD1 aligns across 7 bases. Germline V gene lookup returns CDR1 SEHNR and CDR2 FQNEAQ (reference sequence). This CDR3 contains 13 residues. Trimming took 2 bases from V and 3 from J; bases not matched to a gene: 0.

The sample holds a few counts of this clone. The V and J genes are TRBV5-6 and TRBJ1-1, with D tentatively TRBD1 (6 bases). This CDR3 comprises 14 residues. Trimming shortened V by 1 base and J by 1 base, and 8 bases separated the two germline ends. Germline-derived CDR1 and CDR2 are SGHDT and YYEEEE. Written as DNA, the CDR3 is TGTGCCAGCAGCTTGTACAGGGAGAACACTGAAGCTTTCTTT. Protein product: CASSLYRENTEAFF.

V and J are TRBV28 and TRBJ2-7, with TRBD2 matching 10 bases. The CDR3 runs to 15 residues. Germline loops: CDR1 MDHEN, CDR2 SYDVKM. The trim removed 6 bases at V and 0 bases at J, leaving 5 bases unmatched. The CDR3 nucleotides read TGTGCCAGCAGGTTAGCGGGAGGCCTCTCCTACGAGCAGTACTTC. It yields the protein CASRLAGGLSYEQYF.